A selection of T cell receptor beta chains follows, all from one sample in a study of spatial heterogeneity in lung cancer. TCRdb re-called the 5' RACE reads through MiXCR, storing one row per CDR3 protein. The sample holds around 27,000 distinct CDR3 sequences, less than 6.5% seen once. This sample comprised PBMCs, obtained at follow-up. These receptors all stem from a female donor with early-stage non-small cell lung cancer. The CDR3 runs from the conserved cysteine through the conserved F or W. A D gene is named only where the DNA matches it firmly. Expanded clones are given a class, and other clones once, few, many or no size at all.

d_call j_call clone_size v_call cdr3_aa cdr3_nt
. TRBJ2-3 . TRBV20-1 CSDRDAGQRTDTQYF TGCAGTGATAGAGATGCGGGACAGCGCACAGATACGCAGTATTTT
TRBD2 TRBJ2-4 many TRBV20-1 CSARGGYGNIQYF TGCAGTGCCCGGGGGGGGTATGGAAACATTCAGTACTTC
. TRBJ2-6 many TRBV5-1 CASSLGHNSGANVLTF TGCGCCAGCAGCTTGGGACACAACTCTGGGGCCAACGTCCTGACTTTC
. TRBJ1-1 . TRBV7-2 CASSLTYMNTEAFF TGTGCCAGCAGCTTAACCTACATGAACACTGAAGCTTTCTTT
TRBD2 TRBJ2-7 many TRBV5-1 CASSSGTRDNEQYF TGCGCCAGCAGCAGCGGGACTAGGGACAACGAGCAGTACTTC
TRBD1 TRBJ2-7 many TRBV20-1 CSAVVLDRAYEQYF TGCAGTGCTGTAGTTCTGGACAGGGCCTACGAGCAGTACTTC
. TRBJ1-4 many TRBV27 CASSSQGKKANEKLFF TGTGCCAGCAGTTCCCAGGGGAAAAAAGCTAATGAAAAACTGTTTTTT
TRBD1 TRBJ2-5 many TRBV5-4 CASSLKTGTQETQYF TGTGCCAGCAGCTTAAAGACAGGGACCCAAGAGACCCAGTACTTC
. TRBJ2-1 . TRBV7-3 CATSLSGSSNEQFF TGTGCCACCAGCTTATCCGGTAGCTCCAATGAGCAGTTCTTC
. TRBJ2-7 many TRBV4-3 CASSQSHAFYEQYF TGCGCCAGCAGCCAAAGTCACGCCTTCTACGAGCAGTACTTC
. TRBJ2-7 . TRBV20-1 CSARSKTGYEQYF TGCAGTGCTAGATCTAAAACAGGGTACGAGCAGTACTTC
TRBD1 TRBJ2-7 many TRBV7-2 CASSLGQGTTYEQYF TGTGCCAGCAGCTTAGGACAGGGAACAACCTACGAGCAGTACTTC
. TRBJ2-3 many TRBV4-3 CASSLGLTDTQYF TGCGCCAGCAGCCTGGGACTCACAGATACGCAGTATTTT
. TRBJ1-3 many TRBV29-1 CSVTAFSGNTIYF TGCAGCGTGACAGCCTTCTCTGGAAACACCATATATTTT
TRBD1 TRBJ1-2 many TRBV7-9 CASTATGSYGYTF TGTGCCAGCACCGCGACAGGGAGCTATGGCTACACCTTC
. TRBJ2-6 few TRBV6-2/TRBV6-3 CASSYSEYRLPSSGANVLTF TGTGCCAGCAGTTACTCGGAGTACAGGCTCCCCTCTTCTGGGGCCAACGTCCTGACTTTC
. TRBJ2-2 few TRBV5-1 CASTPQGTGELFF TGCGCCAGCACCCCCCAGGGCACCGGGGAGCTGTTTTTT
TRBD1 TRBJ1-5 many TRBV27 CASSVDRAINQPQHF TGTGCCAGCAGTGTGGACAGGGCCATCAATCAGCCCCAGCATTTT
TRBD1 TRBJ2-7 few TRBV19 CASSIGAGGAYEQYF TGTGCCAGTAGTATAGGGGCAGGGGGAGCCTACGAGCAGTACTTC
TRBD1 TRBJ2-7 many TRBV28 CASSPVLQGATSYEQYF TGTGCCAGCAGTCCGGTACTACAGGGGGCAACATCCTACGAGCAGTACTTC
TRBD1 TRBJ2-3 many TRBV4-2 CASSRSGGQGTDTQYF TGTGCCAGCAGCCGCTCTGGGGGACAGGGTACAGATACGCAGTATTTT
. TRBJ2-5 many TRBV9 CASSLSGVEETQYF TGTGCCAGCAGCCTGTCTGGGGTTGAAGAGACCCAGTACTTC
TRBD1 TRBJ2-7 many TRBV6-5 CASSKDGTGLYEQYF TGTGCCAGCAGTAAAGACGGGACAGGGCTCTACGAGCAGTACTTC
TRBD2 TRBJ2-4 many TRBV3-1 CASSHRGGQYF TGTGCCAGCAGCCACCGGGGGGGGCAGTACTTC
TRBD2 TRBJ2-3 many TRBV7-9 CASSLDPSGRLDTQYF TGTGCCAGCAGCTTAGACCCCAGCGGGAGGCTTGATACGCAGTATTTT
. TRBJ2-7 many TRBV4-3 CASSQEIVGSYEQYF TGCGCCAGCAGCCAAGAAATCGTCGGATCCTACGAGCAGTACTTC
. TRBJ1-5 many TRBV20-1 CSAEPDQATQPQHF TGCAGTGCCGAGCCGGATCAGGCGACTCAGCCCCAGCATTTT
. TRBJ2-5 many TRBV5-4 CASSSGPIQETQYF TGTGCCAGCAGCTCGGGACCTATCCAAGAGACCCAGTACTTC
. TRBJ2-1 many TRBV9 CASSSRPDLKNEQFF TGTGCCAGCAGCTCCCGGCCAGATCTAAAGAATGAGCAGTTCTTC
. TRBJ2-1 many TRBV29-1 CSVASGFYNEQFF TGCAGCGTTGCGAGCGGGTTTTACAATGAGCAGTTCTTC
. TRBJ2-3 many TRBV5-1 CASSGGQNTDTQYF TGCGCCAGCAGCGGAGGACAGAACACAGATACGCAGTATTTT